The clone carrying this T cell receptor beta chain was observed a few times. These data originate in a study of CD8 T cells in ankylosing spondylitis. TCRdb itself ran the 5' RACE reads through MiXCR, one entry per CDR3 protein. The data show about 140,000 distinct CDR3 sequences, with 30% to 35% seen just once and about 6% held by the top ten. The sequenced sample consisted of synovial fluid, either unsorted or a sorted T cell fraction (not recorded which). The sequence came from a male donor with ankylosing spondylitis.

CDR3 protein: CASSEKGSGTYGYTF. The CDR3 DNA sequence: TGTGCCAGCAGTGAAAAGGGGTCGGGGACCTATGGCTACACCTTC. The chain recombines TRBV2 with TRBJ1-2; weak D call: TRBD1 (5 bases). V was shortened by 2 bases and J by 4 bases, with 14 bases between the two germline ends. Per germline, CDR1 SNHLY and CDR2 FYNNEI. This CDR3 is 15 amino acids long. Full variable domain (rest looked up from reference TRBV2 and TRBJ1-2): EPEVTQTPSHQVTQMGQEVILRCVPISNHLYFYWYRQILGQKVEFLVSFYNNEISEKSEIFDDQFSVERPDGSNFTLKIRSTKLEDSAMYFCASSEKGSGTYGYTFGSGTRLTVV.